The 14 T cell receptor beta chains below all came from one sample that was sequenced in a study of blood T cells in healthy people across ages. Next came a second PCR, run for about 6 to 12 cycles, which used a sample-barcoded 5' primer along with a J-beta primer mix. From the 5' RACE reads, TCRdb called clonotypes with MiXCR, one entry per CDR3 protein. This sample has fewer than 2,000,000 distinct CDR3 sequences, with about two fifths found just once. Material for sequencing was blood. The receptors originated from a human donor in good health.

The chain uses TRBV11-2 and TRBJ2-3; TRBD1 agrees at 11 bases. V lost 2 bases to trimming and J lost 1 base; unmatched junction nucleotides: 2. The CDR3 sequence is 16 residues long. Germline V gene sequence: CDR1 SGHAT, CDR2 FQNNGV. As DNA, the CDR3 is TGTGCCAGCAGCTTACCGGGACAGGGGGGCACAGATACGCAGTATTTT. As protein: CASSLPGQGGTDTQYF.

The table lists this clonotype with a few counts. The chain joins TRBV20-1 to TRBJ2-3; D might be TRBD1 or TRBD2, each matching 5 bases. Trimming removed 0 bases from V and 3 bases from J, with 13 bases in between. Germline CDR1 is DFQATT and CDR2 is SNEGSKA (reference sequence). This CDR3 comprises 15 residues. In DNA, the CDR3 is TGCAGTGCTAGAGATCCCAGGGAGAGTACAGATACGCAGTATTTT. As protein: CSARDPRESTDTQYF.

This clonotype was found a few times. This chain links TRBV12-3 or TRBV12-4 with TRBJ1-1; the D gene is possibly TRBD1 (5 bases). The CDR3 sequence is 14 residues long. Trimming stripped 4 bases from V and 1 base from J, with 10 bases between. The CDR3 DNA reads as TGTGCCAGCAGTTGGGCTAGGGGGAACACTGAAGCTTTCTTT. Translating it yields CASSWARGNTEAFF.

The chain has TRBV7-9 and TRBJ2-1, with D unclear. The CDR3 runs to 13 residues. V lost 5 bases and J lost 7, with 12 bases in between. Germline V gene data show CDR1 as SEHNR and CDR2 as FQNEAQ (reference sequence). CDR3 protein: CASSPLLVNEQFF. CDR3 coding DNA: TGTGCCAGCAGCCCGTTGCTAGTAAATGAGCAGTTCTTC.

This chain connects TRBV20-1 to TRBJ1-5, with D possibly TRBD1 on 5 matching bases. CDR1 is DFQATT, CDR2 SNEGSKA, per germline (reference sequence). V lost 3 bases to trimming and J lost 5 bases, with 11 bases between them. This CDR3 spans 13 amino acids. The CDR3, as DNA: TGCAGTGCTAGCCGTGACAGCGATCAGCCCCAGCATTTT. This gives the protein CSASRDSDQPQHF.

V gene TRBV12-3 or TRBV12-4 combines with J gene TRBJ1-4, with 7 nucleotides matching TRBD1. This CDR3 is 12 amino acids long. The V segment lost 3 bases and the J segment 14 bases; nucleotides outside the gene matches: 6. The CDR3 here is CASSLRQGRLFF. The CDR3, as DNA: TGTGCCAGCAGTTTGAGACAGGGACGGCTGTTTTTT.

This chain joins TRBV12-3 or TRBV12-4 and TRBJ2-3; TRBD2 aligns across 8 bases. V shed 6 bases, J shed 4 bases, and the junction held 6 bases outside the gene matches. This CDR3 region has 14 residues. The DNA of the CDR3 is TGTGCCAGCAGACGAACTAGCGGAGCAGATACGCAGTATTTT. Residues: CASRRTSGADTQYF.

This clonotype is a singleton in its sample. V gene TRBV7-6 combines with J gene TRBJ1-5; 8 bases agree with TRBD1. V was pared by 2 bases and J by 7 bases, with 13 bases of the junction left unmatched. Germline V gene data show CDR1 as SGHVS and CDR2 as FNYEAQ. CDR3 length equals 17 residues. The CDR3 DNA follows: TGTGCCAGCAGCTTAAACCCGGACAGGGCTTGGGAGCAGCCCCAGCATTTT. Protein product: CASSLNPDRAWEQPQHF.

This chain uses TRBV5-1 with TRBJ2-3; possibly TRBD2 for D (5 bases). Per germline, CDR1 SGHRS and CDR2 YFSETQ. The CDR3 covers 17 residues. Trimming left V 0 bases short and J 4 bases short, with 18 bases between. The CDR3 protein is CASSLEGSPGGPDTQYF. CDR3 sequence (DNA): TGCGCCAGCAGCTTGGAGGGCTCCCCAGGAGGTCCAGATACGCAGTATTTT.

The CDR3 region has the DNA TGTGCCAGCAGAACAGGGGAAAAACTGTTTTTT. This codes for CASRTGEKLFF. The chain is built from TRBV2 and TRBJ1-4, with D maybe TRBD1 (6 bases). The CDR3 covers 11 residues. Germline CDR1 SNHLY, CDR2 FYNNEI. Trimming stripped 6 bases from V and 8 bases from J, with 7 bases between.

This clonotype has ten or more counts. CDR3 sequence reads: CASSLGIPGDTDTQYF. DNA of the CDR3: TGTGCCAGCTCACTCGGAATACCGGGCGACACAGATACGCAGTATTTT. The chain has TRBV18 and TRBJ2-3; D is unresolved. Trimming left V 4 bases short and J 2 bases short, with 16 bases between. Germline-derived CDR1 and CDR2 are KGHSH and LQKENI. The CDR3 has 16 residues.

This rearrangement joins TRBV6-5 to TRBJ1-2; 8 nucleotides line up with TRBD1. The junction had 8 bases not matched to a gene; V was cut back by 6 bases and J by 5 bases. CDR3 length: 14 residues. The germline V gene encodes CDR1 MNHEY and CDR2 SVGAGI. The CDR3 DNA reads as TGTGCCAGCAGCGCGAAACAGGGGGTTTATGGCTACACCTTC. This codes for CASSAKQGVYGYTF.

The chain combines TRBV9 with TRBJ2-1; D is possibly TRBD2 (5 bases). The CDR3 consists of 12 residues. V was trimmed by 2 bases and J by 9 bases, leaving 9 bases between them. Germline V gives CDR1 SGDLS, CDR2 YYNGEE. CDR3 nucleotide sequence: TGTGCCAGCAGCGTCTTTGAGGGTGAGCAGTTCTTC. It yields the protein CASSVFEGEQFF.

The J gene is TRBJ2-7, the V gene TRBV28; D possibly uses TRBD1 or TRBD2 (6 bases each). In germline, CDR1 is MDHEN, CDR2 SYDVKM. V dropped 6 bases and J dropped 4 bases, with 19 bases sitting between them. The CDR3 runs 15 residues. The CDR3 DNA is TGTGCCAGCAGAATCAACTCGGGGGCCCTTTACGAGCAGTACTTC. Amino acids: CASRINSGALYEQYF.